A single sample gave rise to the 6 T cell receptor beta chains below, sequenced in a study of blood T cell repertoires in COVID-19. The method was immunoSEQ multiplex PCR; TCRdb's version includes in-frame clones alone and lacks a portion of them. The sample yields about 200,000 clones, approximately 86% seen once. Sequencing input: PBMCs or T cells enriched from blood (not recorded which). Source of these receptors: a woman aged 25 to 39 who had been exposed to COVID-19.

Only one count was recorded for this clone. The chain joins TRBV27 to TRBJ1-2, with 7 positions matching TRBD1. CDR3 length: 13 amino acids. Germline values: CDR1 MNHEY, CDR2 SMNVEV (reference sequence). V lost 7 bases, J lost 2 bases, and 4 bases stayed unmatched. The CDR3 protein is CASTTGNNYGYTF. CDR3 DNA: TGTGCCAGCACGACAGGGAACAACTATGGCTACACCTTC.

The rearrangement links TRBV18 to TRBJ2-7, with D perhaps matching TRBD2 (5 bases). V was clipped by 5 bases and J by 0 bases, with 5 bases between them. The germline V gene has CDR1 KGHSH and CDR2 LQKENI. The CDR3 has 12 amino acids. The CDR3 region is CASSEGSYEQYF. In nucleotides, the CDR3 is TGTGCCAGCTCAGAGGGCTCCTACGAGCAGTACTTC.

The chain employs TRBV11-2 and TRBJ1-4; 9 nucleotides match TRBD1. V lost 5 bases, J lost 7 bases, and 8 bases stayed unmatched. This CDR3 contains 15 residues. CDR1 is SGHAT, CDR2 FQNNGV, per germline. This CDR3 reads CASSLGTGSGEKLFF. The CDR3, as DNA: TGTGCCAGCAGCCTAGGGACAGGGAGTGGTGAAAAACTGTTTTTT.

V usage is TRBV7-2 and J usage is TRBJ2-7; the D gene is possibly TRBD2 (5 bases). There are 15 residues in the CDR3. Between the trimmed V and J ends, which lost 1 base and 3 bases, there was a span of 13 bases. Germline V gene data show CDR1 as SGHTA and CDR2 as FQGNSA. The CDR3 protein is CASSLVRDSFYEQYF. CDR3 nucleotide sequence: TGTGCCAGCAGCTTAGTGAGGGATTCATTCTACGAGCAGTACTTC. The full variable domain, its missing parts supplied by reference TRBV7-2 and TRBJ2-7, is GAGVSQSPSNKVTEKGKDVELRCDPISGHTALYWYRQSLGQGLEFLIYFQGNSAPDKSGLPSDRFSAERTGGSVSTLTIQRTQQEDSAVYLCASSLVRDSFYEQYFGPGTRLTVT.

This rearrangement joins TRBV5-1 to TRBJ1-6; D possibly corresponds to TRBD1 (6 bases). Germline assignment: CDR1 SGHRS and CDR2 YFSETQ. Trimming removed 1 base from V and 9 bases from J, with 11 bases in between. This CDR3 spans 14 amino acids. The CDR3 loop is CASSLPGAGSPLHF. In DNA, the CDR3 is TGCGCCAGCAGCTTGCCAGGGGCCGGTTCACCCCTCCACTTT. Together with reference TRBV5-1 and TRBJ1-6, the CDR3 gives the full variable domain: KAGVTQTPRYLIKTRGQQVTLSCSPISGHRSVSWYQQTPGQGLQFLFEYFSETQRNKGNFPGRFSGRQFSNSRSEMNVSTLELGDSALYLCASSLPGAGSPLHFGNGTRLTVT.

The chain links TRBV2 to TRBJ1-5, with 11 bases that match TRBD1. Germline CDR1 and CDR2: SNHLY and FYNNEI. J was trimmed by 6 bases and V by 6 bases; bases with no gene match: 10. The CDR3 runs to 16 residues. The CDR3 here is CASSGGTGGRGQPQHF. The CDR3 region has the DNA TGTGCCAGCAGCGGTGGGACAGGGGGGAGGGGTCAGCCCCAGCATTTT.